One and the same sample provided the 9 T cell receptor beta chains below, sequenced in a study of blood T cell repertoires in COVID-19. Sequencing was performed with immunoSEQ multiplex PCR; in TCRdb, only in-frame clones are kept and a portion is missing. The sample lists around 170,000 clones, 65% to 90% occurring once. What was sequenced was peripheral blood. These receptors were taken from a human donor in a cohort sampled during active COVID-19.

The chain couples TRBV10-3 to TRBJ2-7; 7 nucleotides agree with TRBD1. This CDR3 has 13 residues. Per the germline V gene, CDR1 is ENHRY and CDR2 is SYGVKD. The ends lost 6 bases at V and 2 bases at J; junction bases unmatched: 4. The CDR3 sequence is CAISETGTYEQYF. In nucleotides, the CDR3 is TGTGCCATCAGCGAGACAGGGACCTACGAGCAGTACTTC.

The chain is built from TRBV27 and TRBJ2-7; D possibly corresponds to TRBD1 (5 bases). The germline V and J ends were trimmed by 6 bases and 4 bases, with 13 bases remaining between them. The germline V gene encodes CDR1 MNHEY and CDR2 SMNVEV (reference sequence). The CDR3 sequence is 13 residues long. The DNA for the CDR3 is TGTGCCAGCAGACAGGCGAACAGGTACGAGCAGTACTTC. This codes for CASRQANRYEQYF.

In this sample, this clone turned up once. The rearrangement links TRBV3-1 (or the pseudogene TRBV3-2) to TRBJ2-7; 10 bases map to TRBD1. Germline V CDR1 and CDR2: LGHDT, YNNKEL (reference sequence). The trim removed 2 bases at V and 3 bases at J, leaving 4 bases unmatched. This CDR3 region has 15 residues. CDR3 bases: TGTGCCAGCAGCCAATACCGGGACAGGGGCTACGAGCAGTACTTC. It yields the protein CASSQYRDRGYEQYF.

The rearrangement links TRBV9 to TRBJ2-3; 13 bases are shared with TRBD2. This CDR3 comprises 16 residues. The J segment lost 2 bases and the V segment lost 3 bases, leaving 3 bases of the junction unmatched. The germline CDR1 and CDR2 sequences are SGDLS and YYNGEE. This CDR3 is CASSATSGRTTDTQYF. Here the CDR3 DNA reads TGTGCCAGCAGCGCGACTAGCGGGAGGACCACAGATACGCAGTATTTT.

The chain is built from TRBV4-2 and TRBJ1-3; the match to TRBD1 covers 9 bases. The V gene's germline CDR1 is LGHNA and CDR2 YNFKEQ. The CDR3 extends over 16 amino acids. The V gene end was trimmed by 1 base and the J gene end by 1 base; junction bases not matched to a gene: 2. Here the CDR3 reads CASSQGDRESGNTIYF. The CDR3 DNA follows: TGTGCCAGCAGCCAAGGGGACAGGGAGTCTGGAAACACCATATATTTT.

The chain employs TRBV3-1 (or the pseudogene TRBV3-2) and TRBJ1-6; 10 nucleotides line up with TRBD1. V was pared by 2 bases and J by 9 bases, with 7 bases of the junction left unmatched. The germline V gene encodes CDR1 LGHDT and CDR2 YNNKEL (reference sequence). The CDR3 spans 16 residues. CDR3 sequence reads: CASSQRDRGVGSPLHF. Here the CDR3 DNA reads TGTGCCAGCAGCCAAAGGGACAGGGGAGTAGGTTCACCCCTCCACTTT.

The V call is TRBV7-2, the J call TRBJ2-1, with 10 bases matching TRBD1. The CDR3 covers 15 residues. The J segment lost 3 bases and the V segment lost 5 bases, leaving 4 bases of the junction unmatched. From germline, CDR1 is SGHTA and CDR2 FQGNSA. This CDR3 reads CASSTGQGFYNEQFF. Written as DNA, the CDR3 is TGTGCCAGCAGCACGGGACAGGGGTTCTACAATGAGCAGTTCTTC.

V and J are TRBV28 and TRBJ2-5, with 7 nucleotides matching TRBD1. The ends lost 0 bases at V and 3 bases at J; junction bases unmatched: 4. Per the germline V gene, CDR1 is MDHEN and CDR2 is SYDVKM. This CDR3 has 15 amino acids. For the CDR3, the DNA is TGTGCCAGCAGTTTATGGGGACAGAACAAAGAGACCCAGTACTTC. It specifies CASSLWGQNKETQYF.

V and J are TRBV3-1 (or the pseudogene TRBV3-2) and TRBJ1-2; 7 bases map to TRBD1. V shed 8 bases, J shed 1 base, and the junction held 4 bases outside the gene matches. The CDR3 contains 13 residues. The germline gives CDR1 LGHDT, CDR2 YNNKEL (reference sequence). The CDR3 DNA sequence: TGTGCCAGCGGCAGGGGGGTTAACTATGGCTACACCTTC. Protein product: CASGRGVNYGYTF.